This T cell receptor (beta chain) comes out of a study of T cells in Graves' hyperthyroidism and ophthalmopathy. Ten or more counts support this clonotype. The study based diagnoses on clinical symptoms, serum thyroxine and TRAb, thyroid ultrasound and orbital computed tomography. Germline V gene data show CDR1 as SGHKS and CDR2 as YYEKEE (reference sequence). The CDR3 totals 14 residues. With V trimmed by 6 bases and J by 2 bases, 6 bases remained unmatched. TCR beta CDR3 region amplification was performed from RNA transcripts. The TCR CDR3 first-round RT-PCR relied on the HTBI primer set. MiXCR was run by TCRdb on the multiplex PCR reads, yielding one entry per CDR3 protein. The sample comprises hundreds of thousands of distinct CDR3 sequences, approximately 19% of which are singletons, and about a sixth rests with the top ten.

The sequence was collected from a woman aged 45 to 65 with Graves' hyperthyroidism that later progressed to Graves' ophthalmopathy. The V gene is TRBV5-5, the J gene TRBJ1-1, with 8 bases lining up with TRBD1. The sequencing input was blood. In DNA form, the CDR3 reads TGTGCCAGCAACCGACAGGGGCTAAACACTGAAGCTTTCTTT. The encoded protein is CASNRQGLNTEAFF.